Listed here are 13 T cell receptor beta chains from one sample, sequenced in a study of cytomegalovirus exposure and HLA in healthy donors. PCR involved 60 Vbeta and 13 Jbeta primers. The repertoire was sequenced with immunoSEQ multiplex PCR; TCRdb's copy has only in-frame clones and lacks some. The table has under 200,000 clones, 81% seen once; the top ten hold under 1.5%. The sequenced sample consisted of PBMCs. The receptors originated from a man aged 50 to 60 in good health and CMV-seropositive.

The rearrangement uses TRBV5-1 and TRBJ2-7; tentative D call: TRBD1 (5 bases). The V gene's germline CDR1 is SGHRS and CDR2 YFSETQ. There are 17 residues in the CDR3. The germline V and J ends were trimmed by 1 base and 0 bases, with 17 bases remaining between them. CDR3 DNA sequence: TGCGCCAGCAGCTTGAGTATGCAGGGAAAATTCTCCTACGAGCAGTACTTC. Its protein product is CASSLSMQGKFSYEQYF.

The rearrangement links TRBV6-5 to TRBJ2-2, with D unresolved. The germline V and J ends were trimmed by 6 bases and 3 bases, with 11 bases remaining between them. Germline CDR1 and CDR2: MNHEY and SVGAGI. This CDR3 contains 14 residues. The CDR3 DNA reads TGTGCCAGCAGCCTCCGACGGGACACCGGGGAGCTGTTTTTT. Residues: CASSLRRDTGELFF.

V is TRBV7-3 and J is TRBJ2-3; D is possibly TRBD1 (6 bases). The germline V gene has CDR1 SGHTA and CDR2 FQGTGA. This CDR3 contains 15 residues. V shed 5 bases and J shed 4 bases, with 16 bases lying between them. CDR3: CASSPKLQGADTQYF. In DNA, the CDR3 is TGTGCCAGCAGCCCAAAATTACAGGGCGCAGATACGCAGTATTTT.

V and J are TRBV27 and TRBJ2-1; tentative D call: TRBD2 (5 bases). Trimming shortened V by 5 bases and J by 9 bases, and 17 bases separated the two germline ends. The CDR3 spans 14 residues. CDR1 MNHEY and CDR2 SMNVEV come from the germline V gene (reference sequence). CDR3 amino acids: CASSPGVVLSEQFF. As DNA, the CDR3 is TGTGCCAGCAGTCCCGGGGTTGTTCTGAGTGAGCAGTTCTTC.

The chain employs TRBV18 and TRBJ1-1, with D possibly TRBD1 on 5 matching bases. CDR3 length: 14 amino acids. V was trimmed by 3 bases and J by 6 bases, leaving 14 bases between them. Germline CDR1 reads KGHSH; CDR2 reads LQKENI. The chain's CDR3 is CASSPGRTGSEAFF. DNA of the CDR3: TGTGCCAGCTCACCGGGTCGTACAGGCTCTGAAGCTTTCTTT.

This clone was counted once. The V call is TRBV5-4, the J call TRBJ1-6; TRBD1 aligns across 10 bases. The CDR3 is 16 amino acids. V trimming: 3 bases; J trimming: 9 bases; junction bases outside the gene matches: 9. From germline, CDR1 is SGHNT and CDR2 YYREEE (reference sequence). The CDR3 is CASSYLDRGRGSPLHF. The CDR3 DNA sequence: TGTGCCAGCAGCTATCTTGACAGGGGGCGCGGTTCACCCCTCCACTTT. Supplemented by reference TRBV5-4 and TRBJ1-6, the full variable domain reads ETGVTQSPTHLIKTRGQQVTLRCSSQSGHNTVSWYQQALGQGPQFIFQYYREEENGRGNFPPRFSGLQFPNYSSELNVNALELDDSALYLCASSYLDRGRGSPLHFGNGTRLTVT.

This chain joins TRBV5-6 and TRBJ1-1; the match to TRBD1 covers 7 bases. Germline CDR1 reads SGHDT; CDR2 reads YYEEEE. The trim removed 5 bases at V and 11 bases at J, leaving 12 bases unmatched. The CDR3 runs 13 residues. CDR3 nucleotide sequence: TGTGCCAGCAGGTGGGGGACAGACCTTGAGGCTTTCTTT. This translates into CASRWGTDLEAFF.

The chain is built from TRBV4-3 and TRBJ2-7; possible D gene TRBD1, 5 bases. Per germline, CDR1 LGHNA and CDR2 YSLEER. V was shortened by 2 bases and J by 3 bases, with 14 bases between the two germline ends. This CDR3 comprises 15 residues. The CDR3 protein is CASSQSVGRDYEQYF. CDR3 bases: TGCGCCAGCAGCCAATCGGTCGGCAGGGACTACGAGCAGTACTTC.

For this clone: At one boundary the junction diverges from the germline segment, which might be a read error. The chain combines TRBV7-7 with TRBJ1-1; a possible D gene is TRBD1 (5 bases). This CDR3 has 14 amino acids. Germline V CDR1 and CDR2: SSHAT, FNYEAQ (reference sequence). CDR3 sequence (DNA): TGTGCTAGCAGCTTAGATACAGGAGAAGCGGAAGCTTTCTTT. As protein: CASSLDTGEAEAFF.

The chain couples TRBV7-9 to TRBJ2-5, with TRBD1 matching over 10 bases. CDR3 length: 15 amino acids. Per germline, CDR1 SEHNR and CDR2 FQNEAQ (reference sequence). The V gene end was trimmed by 1 base and the J gene end by 5 bases; junction bases not matched to a gene: 4. The CDR3 here is CASSLGTGGRETQYF. Written as DNA, the CDR3 is TGTGCCAGCAGCTTAGGGACAGGGGGACGGGAGACCCAGTACTTC.

This chain joins TRBV28 and TRBJ1-2; 9 nucleotides match TRBD1. This CDR3 is 17 amino acids long. Per germline, CDR1 MDHEN and CDR2 SYDVKM. V was pared by 2 bases and J by 7 bases, with 14 bases of the junction left unmatched. CDR3 amino acids: CASSLHRTGASVRGYTF. Here the CDR3 DNA reads TGTGCCAGCAGTTTACACCGGACAGGGGCTAGTGTACGTGGCTACACCTTC.

The chain combines TRBV6-6 with TRBJ1-1; 8 bases are shared with TRBD1. The CDR3 spans 16 residues. Per the germline V gene, CDR1 is MNHNY and CDR2 is SVGAGI (reference sequence). The junction had 9 bases not matched to a gene; V was cut back by 5 bases and J by 1 base. This CDR3 is CASSPWTGPTNTEAFF. The CDR3 bases are TGTGCCAGCAGTCCATGGACAGGGCCTACGAACACTGAAGCTTTCTTT.

The chain recombines TRBV7-9 with TRBJ2-7, with TRBD2 matching over 14 bases. Germline trimming cut 1 base from V and 6 bases from J; bases unmatched to any gene: 2. This CDR3 comprises 15 residues. Germline CDR1 reads SEHNR; CDR2 reads FQNEAQ (reference sequence). The CDR3 coding sequence is TGTGCCAGCAGCTTAGTGGGACTAGCGGGAGTCGAGCAGTACTTC. It specifies CASSLVGLAGVEQYF.